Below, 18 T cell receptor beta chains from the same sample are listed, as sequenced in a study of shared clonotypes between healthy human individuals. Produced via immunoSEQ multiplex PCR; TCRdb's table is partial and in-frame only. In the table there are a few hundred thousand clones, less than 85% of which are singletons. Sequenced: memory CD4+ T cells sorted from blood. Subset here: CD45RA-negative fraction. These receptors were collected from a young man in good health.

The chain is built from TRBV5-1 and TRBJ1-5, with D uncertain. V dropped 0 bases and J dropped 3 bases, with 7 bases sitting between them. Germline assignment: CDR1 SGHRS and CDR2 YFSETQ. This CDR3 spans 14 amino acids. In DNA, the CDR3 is TGCGCCAGCAGCTTGGAGGATTTCAATCAGCCCCAGCATTTT. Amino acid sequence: CASSLEDFNQPQHF.

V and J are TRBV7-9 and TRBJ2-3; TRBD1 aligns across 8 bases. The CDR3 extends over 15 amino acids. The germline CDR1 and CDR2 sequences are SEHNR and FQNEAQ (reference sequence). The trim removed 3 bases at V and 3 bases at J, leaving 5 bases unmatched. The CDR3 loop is CASSFQGAVTDTQYF. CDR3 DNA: TGTGCCAGCAGCTTTCAGGGGGCAGTGACAGATACGCAGTATTTT.

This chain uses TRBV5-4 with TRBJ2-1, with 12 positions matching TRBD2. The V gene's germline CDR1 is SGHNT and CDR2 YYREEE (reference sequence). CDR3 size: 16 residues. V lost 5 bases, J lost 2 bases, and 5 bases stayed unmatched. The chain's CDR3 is CASSLLAGGTYNEQFF. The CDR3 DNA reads TGTGCCAGCAGTTTACTAGCGGGGGGAACCTACAATGAGCAGTTCTTC.

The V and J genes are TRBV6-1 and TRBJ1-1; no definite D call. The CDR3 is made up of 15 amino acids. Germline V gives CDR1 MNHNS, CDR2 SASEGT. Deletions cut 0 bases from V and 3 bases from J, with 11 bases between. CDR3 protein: CASSEAWGLDTEAFF. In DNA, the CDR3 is TGTGCCAGCAGTGAAGCGTGGGGATTGGACACTGAAGCTTTCTTT.

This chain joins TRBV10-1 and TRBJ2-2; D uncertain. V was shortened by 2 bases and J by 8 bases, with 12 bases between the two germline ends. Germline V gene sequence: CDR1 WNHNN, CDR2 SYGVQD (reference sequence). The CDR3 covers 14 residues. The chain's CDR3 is CASSEAAARGELFF. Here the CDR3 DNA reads TGCGCCAGCAGTGAGGCGGCCGCGAGAGGGGAGCTGTTTTTT.

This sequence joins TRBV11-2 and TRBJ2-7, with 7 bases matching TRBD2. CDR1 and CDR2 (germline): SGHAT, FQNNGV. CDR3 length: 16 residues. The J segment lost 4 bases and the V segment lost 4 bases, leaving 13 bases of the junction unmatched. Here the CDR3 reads CASSSIAGQDAYEQYF. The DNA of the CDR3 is TGTGCCAGCAGCTCGATAGCGGGTCAGGACGCATACGAGCAGTACTTC.

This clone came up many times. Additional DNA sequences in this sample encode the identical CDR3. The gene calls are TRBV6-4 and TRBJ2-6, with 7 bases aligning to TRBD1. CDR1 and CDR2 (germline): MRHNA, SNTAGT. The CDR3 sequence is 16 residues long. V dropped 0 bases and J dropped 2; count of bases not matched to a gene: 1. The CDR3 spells CASSDSGGAGANVLTF. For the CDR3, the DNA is TGTGCCAGCAGTGACTCAGGGGGCGCTGGGGCCAACGTCCTGACTTTC.

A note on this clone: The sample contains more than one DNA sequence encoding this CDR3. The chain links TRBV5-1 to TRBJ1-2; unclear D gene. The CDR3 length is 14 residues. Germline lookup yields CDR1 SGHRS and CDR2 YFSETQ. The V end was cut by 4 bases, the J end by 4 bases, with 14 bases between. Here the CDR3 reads CASSLEVGIYGYTF. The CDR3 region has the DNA TGCGCCAGCAGCCTAGAGGTAGGGATCTATGGCTACACCTTC.

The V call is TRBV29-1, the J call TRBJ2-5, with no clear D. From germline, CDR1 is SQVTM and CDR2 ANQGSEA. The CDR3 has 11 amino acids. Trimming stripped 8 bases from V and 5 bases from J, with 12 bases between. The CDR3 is CSFMLGETQYF. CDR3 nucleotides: TGCAGCTTCATGCTGGGGGAGACCCAGTACTTC.

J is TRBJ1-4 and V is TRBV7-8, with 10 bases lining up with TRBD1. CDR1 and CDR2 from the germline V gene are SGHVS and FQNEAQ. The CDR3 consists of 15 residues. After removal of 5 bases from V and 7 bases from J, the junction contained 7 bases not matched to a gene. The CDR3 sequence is CASSVAGTGVEKLFF. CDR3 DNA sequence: TGTGCCAGCAGCGTGGCCGGGACAGGGGTTGAAAAACTGTTTTTT.

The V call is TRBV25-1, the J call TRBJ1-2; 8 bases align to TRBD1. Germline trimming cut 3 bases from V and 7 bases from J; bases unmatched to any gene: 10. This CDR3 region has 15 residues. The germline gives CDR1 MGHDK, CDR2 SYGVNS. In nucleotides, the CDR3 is TGTGCCAGCAGTGATCGACAGGGGAGCCTATCTGGCTACACCTTC. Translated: CASSDRQGSLSGYTF.

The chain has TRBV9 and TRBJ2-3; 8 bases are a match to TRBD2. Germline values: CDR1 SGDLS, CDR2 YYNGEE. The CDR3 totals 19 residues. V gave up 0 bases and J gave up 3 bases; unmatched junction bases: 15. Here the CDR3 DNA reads TGTGCCAGCAGCGTAGGCCACGGGGCGGGAGGTTTAGGTACAGATACGCAGTATTTT. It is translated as CASSVGHGAGGLGTDTQYF.

The CDR3 DNA is TGCGCCAGCAGCCAGGGCACCGGGGAGCTGTTTTTT. Its translation: CASSQGTGELFF. The chain links TRBV4-1 to TRBJ2-2; D unclear. Trimming shortened V by 3 bases and J by 4 bases, and 3 bases separated the two germline ends. Germline CDR1 and CDR2: MGHRA and YSYEKL. The CDR3 length is 12 residues.

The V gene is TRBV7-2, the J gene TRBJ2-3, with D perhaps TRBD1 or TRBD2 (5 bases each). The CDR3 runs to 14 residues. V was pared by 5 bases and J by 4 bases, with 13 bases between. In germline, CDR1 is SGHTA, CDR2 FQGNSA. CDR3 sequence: CASSRGDLPDTQYF. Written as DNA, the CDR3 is TGTGCCAGCAGCCGAGGGGACCTCCCAGATACGCAGTATTTT. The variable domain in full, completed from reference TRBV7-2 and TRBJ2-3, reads GAGVSQSPSNKVTEKGKDVELRCDPISGHTALYWYRQSLGQGLEFLIYFQGNSAPDKSGLPSDRFSAERTGGSVSTLTIQRTQQEDSAVYLCASSRGDLPDTQYFGPGTRLTVL.

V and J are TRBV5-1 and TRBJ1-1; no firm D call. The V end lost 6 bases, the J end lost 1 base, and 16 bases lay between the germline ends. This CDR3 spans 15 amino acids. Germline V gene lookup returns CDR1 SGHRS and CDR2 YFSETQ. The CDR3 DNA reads TGCGCCAGCAAGCTCGCTGGTCAGACGAACACTGAAGCTTTCTTT. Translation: CASKLAGQTNTEAFF.

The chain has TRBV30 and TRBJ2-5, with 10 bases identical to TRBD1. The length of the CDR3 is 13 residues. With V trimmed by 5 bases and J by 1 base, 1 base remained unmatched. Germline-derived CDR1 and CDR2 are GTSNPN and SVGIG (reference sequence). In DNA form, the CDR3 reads TGTGCCTGGGGGACAGGGGTCCAAGAGACCCAGTACTTC. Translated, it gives CAWGTGVQETQYF.

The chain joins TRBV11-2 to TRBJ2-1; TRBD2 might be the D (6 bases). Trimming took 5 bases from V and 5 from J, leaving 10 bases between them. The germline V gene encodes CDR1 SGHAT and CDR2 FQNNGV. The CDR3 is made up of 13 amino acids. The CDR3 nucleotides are TGTGCCAGCAGCCGGGACTTCGACAATGAGCAGTTCTTC. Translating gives CASSRDFDNEQFF.

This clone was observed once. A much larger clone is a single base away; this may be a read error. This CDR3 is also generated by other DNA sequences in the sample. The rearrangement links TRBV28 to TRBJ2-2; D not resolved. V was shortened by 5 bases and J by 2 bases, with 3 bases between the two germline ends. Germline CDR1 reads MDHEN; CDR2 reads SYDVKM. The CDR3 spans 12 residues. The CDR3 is CASSLNTGELFF. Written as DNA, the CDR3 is TGTGCCAGCAGTCTAAACACCGGGGAGCTGTTTTTT.